This TCR beta chain was obtained from a study of T cell changes during pregnancy in multiple sclerosis. Assay used: immunoSEQ multiplex PCR; TCRdb lists only in-frame clones, some missing. The data contain around 24,000 clones, around 86% of them seen just once; the ten biggest clones take up about an eighth. The germline V gene has CDR1 SGHTA and CDR2 FQGNSA. The CDR3 length is 16 residues. Losses at the gene ends were 7 bases for V and 2 bases for J; bases not matched to a gene: 13. Source: CD8+ T cells from peripheral blood mononuclear cells, taken in the first trimester of pregnancy. The receptor comes from a female donor in good health, enrolled as a control in a pregnancy study. The rearrangement uses TRBV7-2 and TRBJ2-7, with TRBD2 matching 8 bases. DNA for the CDR3: TGTGCCAGCAACCCCACAATGGCGGGAGGAGCCTACGAGCAGTACTTC. This gives the protein CASNPTMAGGAYEQYF.